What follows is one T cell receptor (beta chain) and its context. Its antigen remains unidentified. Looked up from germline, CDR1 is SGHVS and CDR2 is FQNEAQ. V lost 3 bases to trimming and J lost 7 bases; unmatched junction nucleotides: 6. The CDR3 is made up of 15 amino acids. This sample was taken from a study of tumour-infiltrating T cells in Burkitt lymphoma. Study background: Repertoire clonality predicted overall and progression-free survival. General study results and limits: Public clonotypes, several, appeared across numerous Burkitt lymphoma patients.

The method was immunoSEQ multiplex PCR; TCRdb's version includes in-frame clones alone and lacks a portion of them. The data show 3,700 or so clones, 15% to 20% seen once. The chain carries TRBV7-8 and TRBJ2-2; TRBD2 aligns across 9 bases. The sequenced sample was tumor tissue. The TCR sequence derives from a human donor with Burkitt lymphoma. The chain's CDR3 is CASSFAGGPGGELFF. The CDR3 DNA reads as TGTGCCAGCAGCTTCGCGGGAGGGCCAGGCGGGGAGCTGTTTTTT.